The clone carrying this T cell receptor (beta chain) was counted many times. This specimen belongs to a study of T cells in Graves' hyperthyroidism and ophthalmopathy. Authors of the study amplified TCR beta CDR3 regions from RNA transcripts. An initial round of RT-PCR targeting the TCR CDR3 relied on the HTBI primer set. TCRdb re-derived calls from the multiplex PCR reads in MiXCR, one entry per CDR3 protein. The sample carries approximately 590,000 distinct CDR3 sequences, 15% to 17% recorded once. Germline CDR1 is MDHEN and CDR2 is SYDVKM. CDR3 length: 15 residues. The V gene end was trimmed by 4 bases and the J gene end by 5 bases; junction bases not matched to a gene: 9.

Sequencing input: blood. This chain joins TRBV28 and TRBJ1-1; 8 bases are shared with TRBD1. The TCR comes from a woman in her twenties or thirties with Graves' hyperthyroidism. Here the CDR3 DNA reads TGTGCCAGCAGTTCACCCGGACAGGGAACGACTGAAGCTTTCTTT. Translating it yields CASSSPGQGTTEAFF.